This T cell receptor (beta chain) was identified during a study of OX40 agonist ivuxolimab in advanced cancers. Measured with immunoSEQ multiplex PCR; TCRdb has only the in-frame clones, and not every one. This sample has about 59,000 clones, with more than 65% found just once. CDR1 SGHAT and CDR2 FQNNGV come from the germline V gene. This CDR3 contains 17 residues. J lost 3 bases, V lost 0 bases, and 7 bases had no gene match. Sequencing was performed on CD4+ or CD8+ T cells sorted from blood, taken in a trial of the OX40 agonist ivuxolimab. This sequence joins TRBV11-2 and TRBJ2-5; 10 nucleotides agree with TRBD2. The receptor was derived from an adult with an advanced solid tumor such as melanoma, head and neck, liver or kidney cancer. The CDR3 here is CASSLEEGLAGEETQYF. In nucleotides, the CDR3 is TGTGCCAGCAGCTTAGAGGAAGGGCTAGCGGGAGAAGAGACCCAGTACTTC.